The 30 T cell receptor beta chains reported below all come from one sample, sequenced in a study of T cell changes during pregnancy in multiple sclerosis. Only in-frame clones appear in the TCRdb table, and some are missing; sequencing was by immunoSEQ multiplex PCR. Among 45,000 to 65,000 clones listed, 94% were seen once. The sample was CD8+ T cells from peripheral blood mononuclear cells, taken in the third trimester of pregnancy. The receptors were sampled from a female donor with multiple sclerosis, enrolled in a pregnancy study.

This chain connects TRBV19 to TRBJ1-2, with D uncertain. Trimming stripped 7 bases from V and 4 bases from J, with 13 bases between. Germline lookup yields CDR1 LNHDA and CDR2 SQIVND (reference sequence). The CDR3 extends over 13 amino acids. The CDR3 region has the DNA TGTGCCAGTAACGCGGGCCGGGGCTATGGCTACACCTTC. As protein: CASNAGRGYGYTF.

The rearrangement links TRBV16 to TRBJ1-2; the D is unclear. V was pared by 4 bases and J by 6 bases, with 12 bases between. The length of the CDR3 is 13 residues. CDR1 and CDR2 (germline): KGHSY, FQNENV. Here the CDR3 reads CASSRGPRHGYTF. Written as DNA, the CDR3 is TGTGCCAGCAGCCGAGGGCCTCGACATGGCTACACCTTC.

V and J are TRBV7-9 and TRBJ2-5; D is possibly TRBD1 (6 bases). Germline V gives CDR1 SEHNR, CDR2 FQNEAQ (reference sequence). This CDR3 is 13 amino acids long. V lost 5 bases to trimming and J lost 2 bases, with 9 bases between them. DNA for the CDR3: TGTGCCAGCAGCCAAGGACAGCAAGAGACCCAGTACTTC. This codes for CASSQGQQETQYF.

The V call is TRBV6-5, the J call TRBJ2-7; TRBD1 agrees at 8 bases. Trimming at V came to 6 bases and at J to 4 bases, leaving 8 bases not matched to a gene. The CDR3 runs 14 residues. CDR1 and CDR2 (germline): MNHEY, SVGAGI. The CDR3 coding sequence is TGTGCCAGCAGCATCAGGGGGCCTTGGTACGAGCAGTACTTC. Translated, it gives CASSIRGPWYEQYF.

The V call is TRBV11-2, the J call TRBJ2-7, with TRBD2 matching 10 bases. Per the germline V gene, CDR1 is SGHAT and CDR2 is FQNNGV. The CDR3 is 18 amino acids. V dropped 5 bases and J dropped 1; count of bases not matched to a gene: 14. The CDR3 nucleotides are TGTGCCAGCAGCCGACCGTCAGCGGGAGGGGTATATTCCTACGAGCAGTACTTC. This codes for CASSRPSAGGVYSYEQYF.

The rearrangement joins TRBV28 to TRBJ1-5; D gene ambiguous. V lost 4 bases and J lost 5, with 15 bases in between. The germline V gene encodes CDR1 MDHEN and CDR2 SYDVKM. The CDR3 extends over 15 amino acids. The CDR3 DNA reads as TGTGCCAGCAGTTGGCTAGTGAGAGGCGATCAGCCCCAGCATTTT. Translating gives CASSWLVRGDQPQHF. The full variable domain, in which reference TRBV28 and TRBJ1-5 provide the parts outside the CDR3, is DVKVTQSSRYLVKRTGEKVFLECVQDMDHENMFWYRQDPGLGLRLIYFSYDVKMKEKGDIPEGYSVSREKKERFSLILESASTNQTSMYLCASSWLVRGDQPQHFGDGTRLSIL.

In nucleotides, the CDR3 is TGTGCCAGCAGTTACGGCATGGACACTGAAGCTTTCTTT. Encoded protein: CASSYGMDTEAFF. The chain employs TRBV6-6 and TRBJ1-1, with D unresolved. From germline, CDR1 is MNHNY and CDR2 SVGAGI (reference sequence). Trimming left V 2 bases short and J 3 bases short, with 7 bases between. The CDR3 length is 13 residues.

The genes are TRBV5-1 and TRBJ2-1; D remains unclear. The CDR3 spans 14 residues. Between the trimmed V and J ends, which lost 6 bases and 0 bases, there was a span of 10 bases. Germline V gene sequence: CDR1 SGHRS, CDR2 YFSETQ. CDR3 amino acids: CASIEAPSYNEQFF. In nucleotides, the CDR3 is TGCGCCAGCATCGAAGCACCCTCCTACAATGAGCAGTTCTTC.

The gene calls are TRBV2 and TRBJ2-1; D perhaps matches TRBD1 (6 bases). V lost 3 bases and J lost 0, with 12 bases in between. Looked up from germline, CDR1 is SNHLY and CDR2 is FYNNEI. The CDR3 spans 16 residues. The CDR3 protein is CASSDMGAHSYNEQFF. The CDR3 DNA sequence: TGTGCCAGCAGTGATATGGGGGCCCACTCCTACAATGAGCAGTTCTTC.

The CDR3 loop is CASSLSERAWGQPQHF. The CDR3 bases are TGTGCCAGCAGTTTAAGTGAGAGGGCCTGGGGTCAGCCCCAGCATTTT. This chain joins TRBV28 and TRBJ1-5; unclear D gene. The CDR3 has 16 amino acids. Trimming took off 2 bases at V and 6 bases at J, with 17 bases between the two ends. The germline gives CDR1 MDHEN, CDR2 SYDVKM.

J is TRBJ2-1 and V is TRBV5-5, with 12 bases matching TRBD2. V shed 0 bases and J 9 bases; nucleotides not matched to a gene: 4. Germline CDR1 is SGHKS and CDR2 is YYEKEE (reference sequence). The CDR3 has 15 amino acids. Here the CDR3 DNA reads TGTGCCAGCAGCTTGGAACTAGCGGGAGGAGGTGAGCAGTTCTTC. It translates to CASSLELAGGGEQFF.

The chain has TRBV2 and TRBJ2-1; 13 nucleotides align to TRBD2. After removal of 5 bases from V and 2 bases from J, the junction contained 6 bases not matched to a gene. CDR3 length: 17 residues. CDR1 SNHLY and CDR2 FYNNEI come from the germline V gene. CDR3 sequence reads: CASSSKGLAGPYNEQFF. CDR3 DNA: TGTGCCAGCAGTTCTAAGGGACTAGCGGGACCCTACAATGAGCAGTTCTTC.

V and J are TRBV5-1 and TRBJ1-2; TRBD1 matches at 9 bases. The V gene's germline CDR1 is SGHRS and CDR2 YFSETQ. There are 17 residues in the CDR3. Trimming took 4 bases from V and 3 from J; bases not matched to a gene: 13. CDR3 DNA sequence: TGCGCCAGCAGCAGATCCGGGACAGGGTACGGCGACTATGGCTACACCTTC. Residues: CASSRSGTGYGDYGYTF.

V gene TRBV7-6 combines with J gene TRBJ2-1; D perhaps matches TRBD2 (6 bases). The germline V and J ends were trimmed by 1 base and 7 bases, with 17 bases remaining between them. Germline loops: CDR1 SGHVS, CDR2 FNYEAQ. This CDR3 spans 16 amino acids. CDR3 DNA sequence: TGTGCCAGCAGCTTAGACACAGGCTATGGGGGGAATGAGCAGTTCTTC. This sequence encodes CASSLDTGYGGNEQFF.

The chain employs TRBV19 and TRBJ2-7; 10 bases fit TRBD1. The trim removed 3 bases at V and 2 bases at J, leaving 10 bases unmatched. From germline, CDR1 is LNHDA and CDR2 SQIVND (reference sequence). CDR3 length: 17 amino acids. CDR3: CASSIGTGVMNTYEQYF. CDR3 DNA: TGTGCCAGTAGTATCGGGACAGGGGTTATGAACACCTACGAGCAGTACTTC.

The chain combines TRBV7-9 with TRBJ2-5, with 7 bases lining up with TRBD2. V shed 5 bases and J 2 bases; nucleotides not matched to a gene: 5. Germline V gene sequence: CDR1 SEHNR, CDR2 FQNEAQ (reference sequence). The CDR3 has 14 residues. CDR3 sequence reads: CASSPAGVQETQYF. DNA of the CDR3: TGTGCCAGCAGCCCCGCGGGGGTACAAGAGACCCAGTACTTC.

The chain is built from TRBV29-1 and TRBJ2-5, with D perhaps TRBD2 (6 bases). Germline loops: CDR1 SQVTM, CDR2 ANQGSEA. V was cut by 7 bases and J by 2 bases, with 8 bases left in between. The CDR3 is 11 amino acids. CDR3 nucleotides: TGCAGCGGACTAGAGCAAGAGACCCAGTACTTC. Translation gives CSGLEQETQYF.

The rearrangement joins TRBV19 to TRBJ2-2; TRBD2 matches 7 bases. This CDR3 has 14 amino acids. In germline, CDR1 is LNHDA, CDR2 SQIVND (reference sequence). The ends lost 3 bases at V and 6 bases at J; junction bases unmatched: 4. CDR3 protein: CASSMGEGPGELFF. The CDR3 region has the DNA TGTGCCAGTAGTATGGGGGAGGGCCCCGGGGAGCTGTTTTTT.

This rearrangement joins TRBV4-1 to TRBJ2-7; 8 bases fit TRBD2. This CDR3 spans 14 amino acids. The ends lost 2 bases at V and 3 bases at J; junction bases unmatched: 3. Looked up from germline, CDR1 is MGHRA and CDR2 is YSYEKL. The CDR3 bases are TGCGCCAGCAGCCAACTTACTAGCGGCTACGAGCAGTACTTC. Its translation: CASSQLTSGYEQYF.

The V gene is TRBV11-2, the J gene TRBJ2-1, with 14 nucleotides matching TRBD2. The germline V gene encodes CDR1 SGHAT and CDR2 FQNNGV. The CDR3 is made up of 18 amino acids. The J segment lost 8 bases and the V segment lost 1 base, leaving 10 bases of the junction unmatched. The CDR3 DNA is TGTGCCAGCAGCTTAGGTACTCCGGGACTAGCGGGAGTCGATGAGCAGTTCTTC. It translates to CASSLGTPGLAGVDEQFF.

The chain is built from TRBV7-8 and TRBJ2-7; possible D gene TRBD2, 5 bases. Germline V gives CDR1 SGHVS, CDR2 FQNEAQ. This CDR3 has 14 amino acids. Deletions cut 1 base from V and 4 bases from J, with 11 bases between. In nucleotides, the CDR3 is TGTGCCAGCAGCTTAGTCGGGGTACTTTACGAGCAGTACTTC. Its protein is CASSLVGVLYEQYF.

V usage is TRBV4-1 and J usage is TRBJ2-1, with 11 bases fitting TRBD2. The CDR3 length is 14 residues. Germline CDR1 is MGHRA and CDR2 is YSYEKL. V lost 7 bases, J lost 10 bases, and 9 bases stayed unmatched. Here the CDR3 DNA reads TGCGCCAGCACAGATAGCGGGAGGGCCGGGGAGCAGTTCTTC. As protein: CASTDSGRAGEQFF.

The genes are TRBV4-3 and TRBJ1-4; D perhaps matches TRBD1 (6 bases). The germline V gene encodes CDR1 LGHNA and CDR2 YSLEER. Trimming took 2 bases from V and 7 from J, leaving 17 bases between them. This CDR3 is built from 16 residues. The CDR3 DNA reads as TGCGCCAGCAGCCAACTTTCCCACAGGGCGGGTGAAAAACTGTTTTTT. It yields the protein CASSQLSHRAGEKLFF.

The genes are TRBV12-5 and TRBJ1-1; 7 bases match TRBD1. The CDR3 totals 17 residues. The germline V gene has CDR1 LGHNT and CDR2 FRNRAP. The V segment lost 2 bases and the J segment 1 base; nucleotides outside the gene matches: 10. The CDR3 loop is CASGLPTTRTGNTEAFF. The CDR3 DNA reads TGTGCTAGTGGTTTGCCCACGACACGGACAGGGAACACTGAAGCTTTCTTT.

This chain links TRBV10-3 with TRBJ2-1, with D unresolved. The CDR3 totals 17 residues. V lost 3 bases and J 3 bases, leaving 18 bases between the germline ends. CDR1 is ENHRY and CDR2 is SYGVKD in the germline V gene. The CDR3 DNA reads as TGTGCCATCAGTGATTTCTGGCGGAGCGATTACTACAATGAGCAGTTCTTC. Amino acid sequence: CAISDFWRSDYYNEQFF.

V is TRBV6-5 and J is TRBJ2-2; D remains unclear. The CDR3 runs 16 residues. Germline V gene sequence: CDR1 MNHEY, CDR2 SVGAGI. With 6 bases removed from V and 7 bases from J, the gap between germline ends came to 21 bases. CDR3 DNA sequence: TGTGCCAGCAGATACCGGGTCACACCTCATGACGGGGAGCTGTTTTTT. The encoded protein is CASRYRVTPHDGELFF.

The V gene is TRBV6-5, the J gene TRBJ2-7, with 8 bases lining up with TRBD2. Germline-derived CDR1 and CDR2 are MNHEY and SVGAGI. V lost 5 bases and J lost 5; bases outside the gene matches: 5. The CDR3 consists of 13 residues. CDR3 nucleotides: TGTGCCAGCAGTCAGACTAGCGCCCACGAGCAGTACTTC. Residues: CASSQTSAHEQYF.

DNA of the CDR3: TGTGCCAGCAGCCCCAGTCGAAGGGGGGGGGTACTTTTTGGCGAGCAGTACTTC. Translated, it gives CASSPSRRGGVLFGEQYF. The chain employs TRBV5-6 and TRBJ2-7; perhaps TRBD2 as D (7 bases). The CDR3 is 18 residues long. Trimming took 4 bases from V and 6 from J, leaving 29 bases between them. CDR1 is SGHDT and CDR2 is YYEEEE in the germline V gene. The full variable domain, its missing parts supplied by reference TRBV5-6 and TRBJ2-7, is DAGVTQSPTHLIKTRGQQVTLRCSPKSGHDTVSWYQQALGQGPQFIFQYYEEEERQRGNFPDRFSGHQFPNYSSELNVNALLLGDSALYLCASSPSRRGGVLFGEQYFGPGTRLTVT.

The chain joins TRBV6-5 to TRBJ1-3, with D possibly TRBD1 on 6 matching bases. Germline-derived CDR1 and CDR2 are MNHEY and SVGAGI. CDR3 length: 15 residues. Trimming cost V 6 bases and J 3 bases, with 15 bases left between them. The CDR3 DNA reads TGTGCCAGCAGCCCACAGGGTTCGATTGGAAACACCATATATTTT. It specifies CASSPQGSIGNTIYF.

This clone was detected once. The gene calls are TRBV19 and TRBJ2-1, with 8 bases that match TRBD2. V trimming: 5 bases; J trimming: 3 bases; junction bases outside the gene matches: 18. There are 19 residues in the CDR3. The germline CDR1 and CDR2 sequences are LNHDA and SQIVND (reference sequence). The CDR3 reads CASSFLTSGPTSFYNEQFF. The CDR3 bases are TGTGCCAGTAGTTTCCTAACTAGCGGCCCGACCTCTTTCTACAATGAGCAGTTCTTC. The complete variable domain, with remaining parts taken from reference TRBV19 and TRBJ2-1, reads DGGITQSPKYLFRKEGQNVTLSCEQNLNHDAMYWYRQDPGQGLRLIYYSQIVNDFQKGDIAEGYSVSREKKESFPLTVTSAQKNPTAFYLCASSFLTSGPTSFYNEQFFGPGTRLTVL.